This T cell receptor (beta chain) was obtained from a study of beta chain features in type 1 diabetes. Study information: Age and gender were similar between patients and healthy donors, as were cell yields.

Study conclusions and caveats: Significant though moderate, a shortening of TCRB CDR3s appeared in all four CD4+ subsets of Type 1 diabetes patients. More deletions and fewer insertions at VDJ junctions were found in patients with type 1 diabetes.

Trimming stripped 3 bases from V and 1 base from J, with 6 bases between. Germline CDR1 and CDR2: SEHNR and FQNEAQ (reference sequence). The length of the CDR3 is 13 residues. Expressed TCRB transcripts were sequenced because the isolated RNA had all been reverse transcribed beforehand. TCRdb's copy holds only in-frame clones and misses some; the assay was immunoSEQ multiplex PCR. Of 230,000 or so clones listed, 16% were seen once; the top ten hold about 0.08%. In the case of this clone: No antigen is known for it. The same CDR3 can be traced to other DNA sequences in this sample.

The source is a man younger than 45 with type 1 diabetes. Sequenced: naive CD4+ T cells from blood. The rearrangement joins TRBV7-9 to TRBJ1-1; no definite D call. CDR3 loop: CASSFDSNTEAFF. The CDR3 DNA follows: TGTGCCAGCAGCTTCGACTCGAACACTGAAGCTTTCTTT.